The source of this T cell receptor beta chain is a study of blood T cell repertoires in COVID-19. Sequencing used immunoSEQ multiplex PCR; TCRdb keeps in-frame clones, though not all of them. The table records tens of thousands of clones, over 80% of them present only once. Germline V gene sequence: CDR1 GTSNPN, CDR2 SVGIG (reference sequence). The CDR3 has 12 amino acids. Trimming pared 0 bases from V and 8 bases from J, leaving 10 bases between. The sequencing sample was made of peripheral blood. This sequence joins TRBV30 and TRBJ1-2; D call uncertain. The source of this sequence is a woman between 65 and 79 years old with acute or convalescent COVID-19. This CDR3 reads CAWSVRGSGYTF. As DNA, the CDR3 is TGTGCCTGGAGTGTACGTGGGAGCGGCTACACCTTC.